This entry lists 27 T cell receptor beta chains sequenced from one sample in a study of TIL therapy for anti-PD-1-resistant metastatic lung cancer. This was the immunoSEQ v3 assay. Repertoires were generated with immunoSEQ multiplex PCR, while TCRdb's copy carries only in-frame clones and drops some. Among about 32,000 clones, about 70% were seen once, and the ten largest hold 2.7%. Regarding time point: pre-treatment sample, taken before nivolumab and TIL therapy. Sequencing used blood, obtained at baseline. The receptors were sampled from a woman aged 30-79 years with non-small cell lung cancer.

This clone was observed a handful of times. The chain carries TRBV29-1 and TRBJ2-7, with 7 bases aligning to TRBD1. The length of the CDR3 is 13 residues. Trimming cost V 1 base and J 3 bases; bases outside gene matches: 3. CDR1 is SQVTM and CDR2 is ANQGSEA in the germline V gene. CDR3 in amino acids: CSVEGTGYYEQYF. Written as DNA, the CDR3 is TGCAGCGTTGAAGGGACAGGATACTACGAGCAGTACTTC.

This clone turned up a few times. This rearrangement joins TRBV19 to TRBJ1-2, with 8 nucleotides matching TRBD1. The CDR3 totals 11 residues. J lost 6 bases, V lost 10 bases, and 4 bases had no gene match. CDR1 and CDR2 from the germline V gene are LNHDA and SQIVND (reference sequence). This CDR3 is CAISDRDGYTF. The CDR3 DNA sequence: TGTGCCATCTCGGACAGGGATGGCTACACCTTC.

V gene TRBV5-1 combines with J gene TRBJ2-7; D may be TRBD2 (5 bases). V lost 1 base and J lost 6, with 14 bases in between. Germline V gives CDR1 SGHRS, CDR2 YFSETQ. This CDR3 is built from 14 residues. The CDR3 DNA follows: TGCGCCAGCAGCTTGTCCTCGGGAATGGGCGAGCAGTACTTC. It codes for CASSLSSGMGEQYF.

The rearrangement joins TRBV9 to TRBJ2-7; D possibly corresponds to TRBD1 (6 bases). The V gene lost 5 bases and the J gene lost 0 bases, with 15 bases spanning the gap. The CDR3 covers 15 residues. The germline V gene encodes CDR1 SGDLS and CDR2 YYNGEE. The CDR3 loop reads CASRGNRDNSYEQYF. In DNA form, the CDR3 reads TGTGCCAGCAGGGGGAACCGGGACAACTCCTACGAGCAGTACTTC.

The rearrangement links TRBV2 to TRBJ2-1; D uncertain. The CDR3 sequence is 13 residues long. Trimming cost V 7 bases and J 1 base, with 8 bases left between them. Germline V lookup: CDR1 SNHLY, CDR2 FYNNEI. CDR3 nucleotides: TGTGCCAGCAAGGTCAGGTCCTACAATGAGCAGTTCTTC. It codes for CASKVRSYNEQFF.

This clone was seen more than once but under ten times. The chain uses TRBV19 and TRBJ1-3; D gene uncertain. There are 14 residues in the CDR3. The germline V gene has CDR1 LNHDA and CDR2 SQIVND (reference sequence). The V gene lost 5 bases and the J gene lost 1 base, with 9 bases spanning the gap. The CDR3, as DNA: TGTGCCAGTAGTTTGACGGGATCTGGAAACACCATATATTTT. It yields the protein CASSLTGSGNTIYF.

This clone has a single count. The rearrangement joins TRBV5-1 to TRBJ2-7, with TRBD2 matching 13 bases. The CDR3 is 14 amino acids. In germline, CDR1 is SGHRS, CDR2 YFSETQ. With V trimmed by 8 bases and J by 4 bases, 6 bases remained unmatched. Written as DNA, the CDR3 is TGCGCCAGTGGACTAGCGGGAGACCTTTACGAGCAGTACTTC. Translated: CASGLAGDLYEQYF.

The V gene is TRBV5-8, the J gene TRBJ2-7; D is undetermined. The V gene's germline CDR1 is SGHTS and CDR2 YDEGEE. The CDR3 sequence is 14 residues long. Trimming shortened V by 2 bases and J by 0 bases, and 9 bases separated the two germline ends. DNA for the CDR3: TGTGCCAGCAGCTTCAACCTGCCCTCCTACGAGCAGTACTTC. Residues: CASSFNLPSYEQYF.

The chain is built from TRBV4-1 and TRBJ2-7; 7 bases line up with TRBD2. The CDR3 sequence is 16 residues long. J lost 1 base, V lost 4 bases, and 10 bases had no gene match. Germline-derived CDR1 and CDR2 are MGHRA and YSYEKL. CDR3 coding DNA: TGCGCCAGCAGCCCCGGAGGCGGGAGAGCGTCCTACGAGCAGTACTTC. Its protein product is CASSPGGGRASYEQYF.

This rearrangement joins TRBV5-4 to TRBJ1-3; D is possibly TRBD1 (6 bases). V was cut by 0 bases and J by 4 bases, with 14 bases left in between. The CDR3 is 16 residues long. Looked up from germline, CDR1 is SGHNT and CDR2 is YYREEE (reference sequence). The chain's CDR3 is CASSLGAGAPGNTIYF. The CDR3, as DNA: TGTGCCAGCAGCTTGGGTGCAGGGGCGCCGGGAAACACCATATATTTT.

This clone has only one observation. Here the CDR3 reads CSVESLGSGSEKLFF. The CDR3 DNA reads TGCAGCGTTGAATCTTTGGGCTCAGGATCTGAAAAACTGTTTTTT. The rearrangement joins TRBV29-1 to TRBJ1-4; D not certain. V was cut by 2 bases and J by 7 bases, with 17 bases left in between. CDR1 is SQVTM, CDR2 ANQGSEA, per germline. The CDR3 is 15 residues long.

Relative to its sample, this clone is medium-sized (0.01 to 0.1%). DNA for the CDR3: TGTGCCTGGAGTACGGCAAGAGGACAGCCCCAGCATTTT. This sequence encodes CAWSTARGQPQHF. The chain has TRBV30 and TRBJ1-5; D is uncertain. V dropped 2 bases and J dropped 7 bases, with 12 bases sitting between them. CDR1 is GTSNPN and CDR2 is SVGIG in the germline V gene (reference sequence). The CDR3 is made up of 13 amino acids.

The chain links TRBV29-1 to TRBJ2-7; D perhaps matches TRBD1 (6 bases). Germline V gene lookup returns CDR1 SQVTM and CDR2 ANQGSEA. V was pared by 4 bases and J by 3 bases, with 22 bases between. The CDR3 is made up of 16 amino acids. CDR3 loop: CSVVELTGLAYYEQYF. The CDR3 DNA reads as TGCAGCGTTGTCGAACTCACAGGGCTGGCTTACTACGAGCAGTACTTC.

This clone has a handful of counts. This chain joins TRBV15 and TRBJ2-7; TRBD1 is a possible D gene (5 bases). The V and J ends lost 3 bases and 6 bases respectively, with 21 bases between them. CDR3 length equals 16 residues. Germline CDR1 reads LNHNV; CDR2 reads YYDKDF (reference sequence). CDR3 DNA sequence: TGTGCCACCAGCAGGCAGGGTGGGTCCGCCTCGGGCGAGCAGTACTTC. This translates into CATSRQGGSASGEQYF.

The V gene is TRBV11-3, the J gene TRBJ2-1; a weak D match, TRBD1 (5 bases). This CDR3 spans 13 amino acids. Germline CDR1 and CDR2: SGHNT and YENEEA. V was shortened by 5 bases and J by 7 bases, with 12 bases between the two germline ends. The CDR3 coding sequence is TGTGCCAGCAGCCTAAGAACAGGAAATGAGCAGTTCTTC. Its translation is CASSLRTGNEQFF.

This chain connects TRBV18 to TRBJ1-1; no clear D. CDR3 size: 13 residues. Germline lookup yields CDR1 KGHSH and CDR2 LQKENI. V lost 2 bases and J 3 bases, leaving 7 bases between the germline ends. CDR3 coding DNA: TGTGCCAGCTCACCAACTCAGGACACTGAAGCTTTCTTT. Protein: CASSPTQDTEAFF.

The gene calls are TRBV11-2 and TRBJ2-5; 9 bases match TRBD2. The CDR3 length is 16 residues. Looked up from germline, CDR1 is SGHAT and CDR2 is FQNNGV. After removal of 2 bases from V and 4 bases from J, the junction contained 8 bases not matched to a gene. This CDR3 is CASSLNTGTSTETQYF. The CDR3 DNA sequence: TGTGCCAGCAGCTTAAACACCGGGACTAGCACAGAGACCCAGTACTTC.

The V and J genes are TRBV11-2 and TRBJ2-7; 10 bases line up with TRBD2. CDR1 and CDR2 (germline): SGHAT, FQNNGV. The CDR3 runs to 14 residues. J gave up 1 base and V 5 bases, and 2 bases lay outside the gene matches. CDR3 region: CASSLSGGSYEQYF. The CDR3, as DNA: TGTGCCAGCAGCCTTAGCGGGGGGTCCTACGAGCAGTACTTC.

The table lists this clone with a count of one. CDR3 nucleotide sequence: TGTGCCAGCAGGGTGGAGAGGGGGACCGGGGAGCTGTTTTTT. The encoded protein is CASRVERGTGELFF. The gene calls are TRBV6-1 and TRBJ2-2; possible D gene TRBD1, 6 bases. The V end lost 6 bases, the J end lost 5 bases, and 13 bases lay between the germline ends. The CDR3 has 14 amino acids. Germline V lookup: CDR1 MNHNS, CDR2 SASEGT.

This chain joins TRBV20-1 and TRBJ1-2, with a weak D call TRBD1 (5 bases). Germline CDR1 and CDR2: DFQATT and SNEGSKA (reference sequence). V was clipped by 3 bases and J by 6 bases, with 8 bases between them. CDR3 length: 11 amino acids. The CDR3 DNA follows: TGCAGTGCTAGCGCAGGGAATGGCTACACCTTC. As protein: CSASAGNGYTF.

The chain employs TRBV4-1 and TRBJ2-7; D is unclear. Trimming shortened V by 1 base and J by 2 bases, and 9 bases separated the two germline ends. The germline V gene encodes CDR1 MGHRA and CDR2 YSYEKL. CDR3 size: 14 residues. The CDR3 region has the DNA TGCGCCAGCAGCCAAGTCCTGGACCCCTACGAGCAGTACTTC. This encodes CASSQVLDPYEQYF.

In its sample, this clone was seen once. The chain recombines TRBV1 with TRBJ2-1; TRBD1 was called by the table and not checked on the DNA. TRBV1 is a recognized pseudogene. The CDR3 extends over 15 amino acids. This chain's CDR3 is CTSSPGQGAEDEQFF. The CDR3 nucleotides read TGCACCAGCAGCCCGGGACAGGGAGCAGAAGATGAGCAGTTCTTC.

The rearrangement links TRBV15 to TRBJ1-2; D uncertain. This CDR3 is built from 13 residues. Germline CDR1 and CDR2: LNHNV and YYDKDF (reference sequence). V lost 1 base and J 7 bases, leaving 10 bases between the germline ends. DNA for the CDR3: TGTGCCACCAGCAGAGCGCGGGAGAGTGGCTACACCTTC. It is translated as CATSRARESGYTF.

This chain connects TRBV28 to TRBJ1-3; D remains ambiguous. This CDR3 is built from 15 residues. Trimming pared 7 bases from V and 10 bases from J, leaving 23 bases between. Germline lookup yields CDR1 MDHEN and CDR2 SYDVKM. The CDR3 region has the DNA TGTGCCAGCACCTCGCAGCTGCCTTTGGGATTAACCATATATTTT. It encodes CASTSQLPLGLTIYF.

The genes are TRBV10-2 and TRBJ2-1, with 8 bases identical to TRBD2. Per germline, CDR1 WSHSY and CDR2 SAAADI. The V gene end was trimmed by 4 bases and the J gene end by 7 bases; junction bases not matched to a gene: 9. The CDR3 has 15 amino acids. This CDR3 reads CASSGIKRELNEQFF. The DNA of the CDR3 is TGCGCCAGCAGTGGAATCAAGCGGGAGTTGAATGAGCAGTTCTTC.

As to this clone: Within the sample, other DNA sequences also encode this same CDR3. V gene TRBV9 combines with J gene TRBJ2-1; D unclear. The CDR3 is 12 amino acids. Germline-derived CDR1 and CDR2 are SGDLS and YYNGEE. The V gene lost 0 bases and the J gene lost 8 bases, with 6 bases spanning the gap. Written as DNA, the CDR3 is TGTGCCAGCAGCGTAGGCGTATATGAGCAGTTCTTC. It yields the protein CASSVGVYEQFF.

The chain has TRBV6-5 and TRBJ1-4, with TRBD1 identical over 10 bases. With V trimmed by 6 bases and J by 3 bases, 4 bases remained unmatched. Looked up from germline, CDR1 is MNHEY and CDR2 is SVGAGI. The length of the CDR3 is 15 residues. As DNA, the CDR3 is TGTGCCAGCAGACGGGACAGGGGTGCTAATGAAAAACTGTTTTTT. It specifies CASRRDRGANEKLFF.